This TCR beta chain was observed in a study of blood T cell repertoires in COVID-19. Study information: Donors in the United States, Italy and Spain gave samples during acute or convalescent COVID-19. Nucleic acid was either cDNA or gDNA, and it came from T cells, B-cell-depleted T cells, or PBMCs.

Original processing notes: Reference gene primer amplification gave nucleated cell count estimates. The method was immunoSEQ multiplex PCR; TCRdb's version includes in-frame clones alone and lacks a portion of them. Clone size and the V and J calls come from that table; the DNA yielded D and trimming. The table lists 150,000 or so clones, around 84% of them singletons. Sequencing was done on a sample of peripheral blood. This receptor was taken from a human donor in a cohort sampled during active COVID-19.

This chain's CDR3 is CASRSTGLPTDTQYF. DNA for the CDR3: TGTGCCAGTAGATCTACAGGTTTACCCACAGATACGCAGTATTTT. The V and J genes are TRBV19 and TRBJ2-3, with D perhaps matching TRBD1 (5 bases). There are 15 residues in the CDR3. Germline values: CDR1 LNHDA, CDR2 SQIVND (reference sequence). V gave up 6 bases and J gave up 2 bases, with 15 bases separating them.